This paragraph reports one T cell receptor (beta chain). The same CDR3 is also encoded by other DNA sequences in this sample. Allocation to cohorts depended on clinical history reported by the participants. The sample originates from a study of blood T cell repertoires in COVID-19. As processed by the authors: Amplification of reference gene primers was used by the study to estimate nucleated cell counts. TCRdb's copy holds only in-frame clones and misses some; the assay was immunoSEQ multiplex PCR. V and J calls plus clone size are reproduced from that table; the DNA served to infer D and trimming. The table records 350,000 to 500,000 clones, about 88% of them present only once. The CDR3 runs 14 residues. Germline V gene sequence: CDR1 LNHNV, CDR2 YYDKDF (reference sequence). The ends were cut back, 0 bases at V and 7 bases at J, with 12 bases in the middle.

The specimen sequenced was PBMCs or T cells enriched from blood (not recorded which). The rearrangement links TRBV15 to TRBJ1-2; perhaps TRBD1 as D (5 bases). This clonotype originated in a woman aged 18-29 years who had been exposed to COVID-19. Written as DNA, the CDR3 is TGTGCCACCAGCAGAGATAGGCAGGGAGGTGGCTACACCTTC. Amino acid sequence: CATSRDRQGGGYTF. Looking up the rest from reference TRBV15 and TRBJ1-2 gives the full variable domain: DAMVIQNPRYQVTQFGKPVTLSCSQTLNHNVMYWYQQKSSQAPKLLFHYYDKDFNNEADTPDNFQSRRPNTSFCFLDIRSPGLGDTAMYLCATSRDRQGGGYTFGSGTRLTVV.